The 28 T cell receptor beta chains below were found in one sample sequenced in a study of shared clonotypes between healthy human individuals. Sequencing used immunoSEQ multiplex PCR; TCRdb keeps in-frame clones, though not all of them. The table shows more than 1,200,000 clones, with about 98.5% occurring only once. The sample taken for sequencing was naive CD4+ T cells sorted from blood. Documented subset: CD45RA+ positively selected. The receptors here all came from a man in his thirties or forties in good health.

V usage is TRBV5-1 and J usage is TRBJ2-1; D possibly matches TRBD1 or TRBD2 (5 bases each). The CDR3 contains 15 residues. V was shortened by 4 bases and J by 6 bases, with 17 bases between the two germline ends. CDR1 and CDR2 from the germline V gene are SGHRS and YFSETQ. CDR3 bases: TGCGCCAGCAGCCCAACCGGGACGGTACTCAATGAGCAGTTCTTC. Translating it yields CASSPTGTVLNEQFF.

The chain couples TRBV18 to TRBJ1-1; TRBD1 is a possible D gene (6 bases). Germline CDR1 is KGHSH and CDR2 is LQKENI. Trimming removed 3 bases at V and 3 bases at J, with 11 bases between. The CDR3 is 14 residues long. CDR3 amino acids: CASSPPGQHTEAFF. The CDR3 nucleotides are TGTGCCAGCTCACCGCCAGGACAGCACACTGAAGCTTTCTTT.

This clone was seen just once. V gene TRBV2 combines with J gene TRBJ1-1; D is perhaps TRBD1 (5 bases). Looked up from germline, CDR1 is SNHLY and CDR2 is FYNNEI. The CDR3 has 13 residues. V gave up 8 bases and J gave up 0 bases, with 10 bases separating them. CDR3 sequence reads: CASPPGMNTEAFF. The CDR3 nucleotides read TGTGCCAGCCCCCCAGGGATGAACACTGAAGCTTTCTTT.

V gene TRBV19 combines with J gene TRBJ2-5; 13 bases line up with TRBD2. The V gene's germline CDR1 is LNHDA and CDR2 SQIVND (reference sequence). The length of the CDR3 is 15 residues. The J segment lost 5 bases and the V segment lost 6 bases, leaving 6 bases of the junction unmatched. CDR3 residues: CASRRTSGRTETQYF. The CDR3 nucleotides read TGTGCCAGTAGACGGACTAGCGGGAGAACGGAGACCCAGTACTTC.

Here the CDR3 DNA reads TGTGCCAGCAGCTCCGCCAATTACAATGAGCAGTTCTTC. Protein: CASSSANYNEQFF. The chain recombines TRBV7-3 with TRBJ2-1; no definite D call. Per germline, CDR1 SGHTA and CDR2 FQGTGA. V was trimmed by 4 bases and J by 4 bases, leaving 8 bases between them. This CDR3 spans 13 amino acids.

The rearrangement links TRBV7-2 to TRBJ2-5; 8 bases fit TRBD2. The CDR3 contains 15 residues. Germline V gene lookup returns CDR1 SGHTA and CDR2 FQGNSA. Trimming at V came to 5 bases and at J to 5 bases, leaving 10 bases not matched to a gene. The CDR3 bases are TGTGCCAGCAGCGACCCGGGACTAGGTGAGGAGACCCAGTACTTC. Translation: CASSDPGLGEETQYF.

V gene TRBV5-1 combines with J gene TRBJ2-1; maybe TRBD1 (6 bases). V lost 6 bases, J lost 9 bases, and 22 bases lay in between. Germline V gives CDR1 SGHRS, CDR2 YFSETQ. The CDR3 loop spans 15 amino acids. Here the CDR3 DNA reads TGCGCCAGCAACCTTGGTGGGACAACTATCGGTGAGCAGTTCTTC. This translates into CASNLGGTTIGEQFF.

This clone was observed once. V usage is TRBV27 and J usage is TRBJ2-2; D unresolved. CDR3 length: 16 amino acids. Germline CDR1 and CDR2: MNHEY and SMNVEV (reference sequence). V was cut by 3 bases and J by 7 bases, with 18 bases left in between. CDR3 nucleotide sequence: TGTGCCAGCAGTTTCGTCTCTCGTCGTCTATTCGGGGAGCTGTTTTTT. It codes for CASSFVSRRLFGELFF.

This clone has just one count. J is TRBJ2-7 and V is TRBV7-8, with 7 bases aligning to TRBD1. This CDR3 has 15 amino acids. V trimming: 4 bases; J trimming: 0 bases; junction bases outside the gene matches: 6. Germline-derived CDR1 and CDR2 are SGHVS and FQNEAQ. The CDR3: CASSSRTGRSYEQYF. The CDR3 nucleotides read TGTGCCAGCAGCTCAAGGACAGGCCGCTCCTACGAGCAGTACTTC.

This chain uses TRBV5-1 with TRBJ2-1, with D possibly TRBD1 on 6 matching bases. Germline V gene data show CDR1 as SGHRS and CDR2 as YFSETQ. This CDR3 has 15 amino acids. With 0 bases removed from V and 6 bases from J, the gap between germline ends came to 13 bases. CDR3 sequence: CASSLGGQLSNEQFF. The CDR3 DNA reads TGCGCCAGCAGCTTGGGGGGACAATTGAGCAATGAGCAGTTCTTC.

The V gene is TRBV18, the J gene TRBJ1-1; possible D gene TRBD1, 6 bases. V gave up 3 bases and J gave up 5 bases, with 10 bases separating them. Germline lookup yields CDR1 KGHSH and CDR2 LQKENI. The CDR3 loop spans 13 amino acids. The chain's CDR3 is CASSPDRRTEAFF. The CDR3 nucleotides are TGTGCCAGCTCACCCGACAGGAGGACTGAAGCTTTCTTT.

CDR3 residues: CASSTPGLAGVSGLADEQYF. The CDR3 nucleotides read TGTGCCAGCAGTACACCGGGACTAGCGGGAGTTAGTGGTTTGGCGGACGAGCAGTACTTC. The rearrangement links TRBV2 to TRBJ2-7; 14 bases are a match to TRBD2. Germline CDR1 is SNHLY and CDR2 is FYNNEI. CDR3 length: 20 residues. V was clipped by 5 bases and J by 5 bases; unmatched bases: 20.

This sequence joins TRBV5-1 and TRBJ2-1; D uncertain. The CDR3 spans 12 residues. V dropped 7 bases and J dropped 7 bases, with 12 bases sitting between them. From germline, CDR1 is SGHRS and CDR2 YFSETQ. CDR3 loop: CASGRTPNEQFF. The CDR3 DNA sequence: TGCGCCAGCGGCCGGACCCCGAATGAGCAGTTCTTC.

J is TRBJ2-7 and V is TRBV5-6, with 7 bases identical to TRBD2. Germline CDR1 reads SGHDT; CDR2 reads YYEEEE. J lost 6 bases, V lost 0 bases, and 12 bases had no gene match. This CDR3 region has 16 residues. CDR3 DNA: TGTGCCAGCAGCTTGGCTGGGGGAGGGCTTCGACGCGAGCAGTACTTC. Translation: CASSLAGGGLRREQYF.

V gene TRBV28 combines with J gene TRBJ2-7; D gene uncertain. Trimming pared 6 bases from V and 1 base from J, leaving 16 bases between. The CDR3 sequence is 15 residues long. Germline values: CDR1 MDHEN, CDR2 SYDVKM. The DNA for the CDR3 is TGTGCCAGCAGAGACACCCATGGGATTTCCTACGAGCAGTACTTC. It encodes CASRDTHGISYEQYF.

The chain is built from TRBV6-1 and TRBJ1-2; TRBD1 might be the D (5 bases). Germline values: CDR1 MNHNS, CDR2 SASEGT. This CDR3 region has 16 residues. V was shortened by 1 base and J by 6 bases, with 18 bases between the two germline ends. The CDR3 loop reads CASSEVWGRTANGYTF. CDR3 nucleotides: TGTGCCAGCAGTGAAGTATGGGGGAGAACAGCTAATGGCTACACCTTC.

V is TRBV11-2 and J is TRBJ2-7; 7 bases align to TRBD2. Germline-derived CDR1 and CDR2 are SGHAT and FQNNGV. CDR3 length: 15 amino acids. Trimming took 6 bases from V and 3 from J; bases not matched to a gene: 11. The CDR3 DNA reads as TGTGCCAGCAGGCCTCCCGGCCGGACTAGCTACGAGCAGTACTTC. This translates into CASRPPGRTSYEQYF. Complete variable domain (other parts from reference TRBV11-2 and TRBJ2-7): EAGVAQSPRYKIIEKRQSVAFWCNPISGHATLYWYQQILGQGPKLLIQFQNNGVVDDSQLPKDRFSAERLKGVDSTLKIQPAKLEDSAVYLCASRPPGRTSYEQYFGPGTRLTVT.

The V call is TRBV25-1, the J call TRBJ2-1; the D is unclear. The V and J ends lost 2 bases and 3 bases respectively, with 5 bases between them. Germline V gene lookup returns CDR1 MGHDK and CDR2 SYGVNS. The CDR3 covers 13 residues. DNA of the CDR3: TGTGCCAGCAGTGAACGTCACTACAATGAGCAGTTCTTC. Encoded protein: CASSERHYNEQFF.

The J gene is TRBJ2-2, the V gene TRBV9, with D unresolved. This CDR3 is built from 13 residues. The V end was cut by 6 bases, the J end by 3 bases, with 9 bases between. The germline CDR1 and CDR2 sequences are SGDLS and YYNGEE. In DNA, the CDR3 is TGTGCCAGCACCGAGGCACACACCGGGGAGCTGTTTTTT. Protein product: CASTEAHTGELFF.

About this clone itself: The same CDR3 is also encoded by other DNA sequences in this sample. The chain has TRBV11-2 and TRBJ2-1; TRBD2 aligns across 11 bases. CDR1 is SGHAT and CDR2 is FQNNGV in the germline V gene. The CDR3 runs 15 residues. The trim removed 5 bases at V and 4 bases at J, leaving 4 bases unmatched. The CDR3 DNA is TGTGCCAGCAGCCCGGGACTAGCGGATTACAATGAGCAGTTCTTC. As protein: CASSPGLADYNEQFF.

V and J are TRBV2 and TRBJ1-1; a possible D gene is TRBD1 (5 bases). The CDR3 length is 14 residues. Germline CDR1 SNHLY, CDR2 FYNNEI. V lost 4 bases to trimming and J lost 5 bases, with 14 bases between them. The CDR3 protein is CASSGAGLGTEAFF. For the CDR3, the DNA is TGTGCCAGCAGTGGGGCAGGGTTGGGGACTGAAGCTTTCTTT.

CDR3 sequence reads: CASSYPRGDGYGYTF. The CDR3 DNA reads as TGTGCCAGCAGTTACCCTCGGGGGGACGGCTATGGCTACACCTTC. The J gene is TRBJ1-2, the V gene TRBV6-5; TRBD1 is a possible D gene (5 bases). The CDR3 is 15 residues long. V was trimmed by 2 bases and J by 4 bases, leaving 14 bases between them. The germline gives CDR1 MNHEY, CDR2 SVGAGI.

V gene TRBV27 combines with J gene TRBJ2-5; D uncertain. The CDR3 is 12 amino acids. V dropped 6 bases and J dropped 1 base, with 6 bases sitting between them. CDR1 and CDR2 from the germline V gene are MNHEY and SMNVEV (reference sequence). The CDR3 nucleotides are TGTGCCAGCAGCCACCCCCAAGAGACCCAGTACTTC. Its protein is CASSHPQETQYF.

The table lists this clone with a count of one. Other DNA sequences from this sample encode an identical CDR3 as well. The chain uses TRBV5-1 and TRBJ2-7, with D tentatively TRBD1 (6 bases). V lost 0 bases and J lost 2, with 9 bases in between. The CDR3 loop spans 14 amino acids. From germline, CDR1 is SGHRS and CDR2 YFSETQ. The CDR3 nucleotides read TGCGCCAGCAGCTTGGTAACAGGGACCTACGAGCAGTACTTC. This encodes CASSLVTGTYEQYF. The full variable domain, its missing parts supplied by reference TRBV5-1 and TRBJ2-7, is KAGVTQTPRYLIKTRGQQVTLSCSPISGHRSVSWYQQTPGQGLQFLFEYFSETQRNKGNFPGRFSGRQFSNSRSEMNVSTLELGDSALYLCASSLVTGTYEQYFGPGTRLTVT.

The V call is TRBV2, the J call TRBJ1-5, with D hard to call. The germline V gene has CDR1 SNHLY and CDR2 FYNNEI. This CDR3 is 18 amino acids long. Trimming removed 5 bases from V and 0 bases from J, with 20 bases in between. The CDR3: CASSTGPLPLYSNQPQHF. The DNA of the CDR3 is TGTGCCAGCAGTACCGGGCCACTGCCTCTATATAGCAATCAGCCCCAGCATTTT. The full variable domain, in which reference TRBV2 and TRBJ1-5 provide the parts outside the CDR3, is EPEVTQTPSHQVTQMGQEVILRCVPISNHLYFYWYRQILGQKVEFLVSFYNNEISEKSEIFDDQFSVERPDGSNFTLKIRSTKLEDSAMYFCASSTGPLPLYSNQPQHFGDGTRLSIL.

This chain uses TRBV4-2 with TRBJ2-2; TRBD1 aligns across 9 bases. The germline V gene has CDR1 LGHNA and CDR2 YNFKEQ. CDR3 length: 16 amino acids. V lost 4 bases, J lost 7 bases, and 10 bases stayed unmatched. CDR3 region: CASSPLQGARGGELFF. The CDR3 coding sequence is TGTGCCAGCAGCCCGCTACAGGGGGCGCGCGGCGGGGAGCTGTTTTTT.

J is TRBJ1-2 and V is TRBV30; D not certain. The CDR3 extends over 16 amino acids. Germline V gives CDR1 GTSNPN, CDR2 SVGIG (reference sequence). V lost 0 bases and J lost 4, with 18 bases in between. The CDR3 here is CAWSVELLSGPYGYTF. DNA for the CDR3: TGTGCCTGGAGTGTAGAACTCCTCAGTGGGCCCTATGGCTACACCTTC.

V usage is TRBV6-1 and J usage is TRBJ2-1, with 9 bases lining up with TRBD2. CDR3 length: 15 residues. Trimming took 3 bases from V and 0 from J; bases not matched to a gene: 0. CDR1 is MNHNS and CDR2 is SASEGT in the germline V gene. This chain's CDR3 is CASSETSGSYNEQFF. The CDR3 coding sequence is TGTGCCAGCAGTGAGACTAGCGGCTCCTACAATGAGCAGTTCTTC.